This record concerns one TCR beta chain sequence. Researchers amplified the TCR beta CDR3 regions from RNA transcripts. RT-PCR in the first round (using the HTBI primer set) targeted the TCR CDR3. MiXCR was run by TCRdb on the multiplex PCR reads, yielding one entry per CDR3 protein. The sample includes under 350,000 distinct CDR3 sequences, over 15% seen only once; the top ten take less than 70%. The data are from a study of T cells in Graves' hyperthyroidism and ophthalmopathy. Germline assignment: CDR1 MNHEY and CDR2 SMNVEV (reference sequence). The CDR3 is 14 residues long. J lost 7 bases, V lost 4 bases, and 10 bases had no gene match.

Sequenced input: blood. The origin of this receptor is a woman aged 60-75 years with Graves' ophthalmopathy. The genes are TRBV27 and TRBJ2-7; 7 positions match TRBD2. CDR3 coding DNA: TGTGCCAGCAGTTACACAGGAGCCGGGGGGGAGCAGTACTTC. It is translated as CASSYTGAGGEQYF.